Presented here are 25 T cell receptor beta chains from one specimen sequenced in a study of T-cell reconstitution after alpha-beta-depleted transplantation in children (dated by TCRdb to the mid-2010s). The treatment or condition label, read with the paper, signifies: allogeneic hematopoietic cell transplantation with graft depleted of TCRalphabeta T cells and CD19 B cells. Libraries were made using PCR. The sequencing machine was an Illumina HiSeq 2500. TCR libraries were prepared with molecular barcoding, using unique molecular identifiers to normalize TCRbeta repertoire quantification. Using fastp at Q25 and MiXCR, TCRdb reprocessed the public reads and kept productive beta chains. Identical CDR3 protein sequences are pooled into one entry, listed with their most common genes and DNA. The sample table shows around 580,000 distinct CDR3 sequences, and roughly 23% are seen once. 14% of the sample goes to the ten largest clones.

Sequencing used PBMCs, mostly from graft donor cells, obtained 360 days after TCRalphabeta/CD19-depleted stem cell transplant. Every receptor here comes from a boy under two years old who had a stem cell transplant for acute myeloid leukemia, so the T cells may come from the graft donor.

This clonotype was recorded a few times. The chain couples TRBV4-2 to TRBJ1-4; maybe TRBD1 (5 bases). The CDR3 loop spans 17 amino acids. Germline V gives CDR1 LGHNA, CDR2 YNFKEQ. V was cut by 0 bases and J by 3 bases, with 14 bases left in between. In nucleotides, the CDR3 is TGTGCCAGCAGCCAAGATGGGATTCGACAGTCTAATGAAAAACTGTTTTTT. Protein: CASSQDGIRQSNEKLFF.

This clonotype was found a few times. The rearrangement links TRBV20-1 to TRBJ2-3; no clear D. V lost 5 bases and J 1 base, leaving 7 bases between the germline ends. The CDR3 contains 12 residues. The germline V gene encodes CDR1 DFQATT and CDR2 SNEGSKA (reference sequence). CDR3 residues: CSAFRRTDTQYF. CDR3 sequence (DNA): TGCAGTGCTTTTAGGCGCACAGATACGCAGTATTTT.

The chain uses TRBV16 and TRBJ2-3; D gene unclear. The CDR3 has 16 residues. Germline CDR1 reads KGHSY; CDR2 reads FQNENV. Trimming took 1 base from V and 1 from J, leaving 12 bases between them. CDR3 coding DNA: TGTGCCAGCAGCCAATTAGGTCAGGCTCGCACAGATACGCAGTATTTT. Residues: CASSQLGQARTDTQYF.

This clonotype appeared many times. The chain combines TRBV12-3 or TRBV12-4 with TRBJ1-1; the D is unclear. Between the trimmed V and J ends, which lost 2 bases and 4 bases, there was a span of 17 bases. This CDR3 is built from 16 residues. CDR3 sequence (DNA): TGTGCCAGCAGTTTAATAGGGTTCGGTAGCAGCACTGAAGCTTTCTTT. Its translation is CASSLIGFGSSTEAFF.

This clonotype was seen only once. A much larger clone differs by one base, so this may be a read error. The CDR3 spells CASSLRIGDQPQRF. DNA for the CDR3: TGTGCCAGCAGTTTACGCATCGGGGATCAGCCCCAGCGTTTT. This rearrangement joins TRBV27 to TRBJ1-5; D not certain. CDR1 is MNHEY, CDR2 SMNVEV, per germline (reference sequence). The CDR3 is made up of 14 amino acids.

The chain joins TRBV28 to TRBJ2-1, with 8 bases aligning to TRBD1. From germline, CDR1 is MDHEN and CDR2 SYDVKM. The CDR3 loop spans 16 amino acids. With V trimmed by 6 bases and J by 0 bases, 7 bases remained unmatched. The CDR3 is CASRSTGASSYNEQFF. In DNA form, the CDR3 reads TGTGCCAGCAGGTCGACAGGGGCCAGCTCCTACAATGAGCAGTTCTTC.

This clonotype has just a few counts. The J gene is TRBJ2-7, the V gene TRBV20-1; the match to TRBD1 covers 7 bases. The germline gives CDR1 DFQATT, CDR2 SNEGSKA (reference sequence). The CDR3 is 12 residues long. The V gene end was trimmed by 7 bases and the J gene end by 2 bases; junction bases not matched to a gene: 5. The CDR3 spells CSGGRGTYEQYF. The DNA of the CDR3 is TGCAGTGGGGGCAGGGGGACCTACGAGCAGTACTTC.

This chain joins TRBV5-1 and TRBJ2-3; 7 bases are shared with TRBD2. CDR1 and CDR2 from the germline V gene are SGHRS and YFSETQ. The ends lost 0 bases at V and 5 bases at J; junction bases unmatched: 12. CDR3 length equals 17 residues. The CDR3 reads CASSLVAPRLAEDTQYF. The CDR3 DNA reads as TGCGCCAGCAGCTTGGTAGCCCCGCGGCTAGCGGAAGATACGCAGTATTTT. Full variable domain (rest looked up from reference TRBV5-1 and TRBJ2-3): KAGVTQTPRYLIKTRGQQVTLSCSPISGHRSVSWYQQTPGQGLQFLFEYFSETQRNKGNFPGRFSGRQFSNSRSEMNVSTLELGDSALYLCASSLVAPRLAEDTQYFGPGTRLTVL.

V gene TRBV6-5 combines with J gene TRBJ2-5; perhaps TRBD1 as D (5 bases). The CDR3 sequence is 15 residues long. V lost 0 bases, J lost 4 bases, and 12 bases lay in between. The germline gives CDR1 MNHEY, CDR2 SVGAGI. The CDR3 protein is CASSYSQTARETQYF. CDR3 DNA sequence: TGTGCCAGCAGTTACTCGCAGACAGCGAGAGAGACCCAGTACTTC.

This rearrangement joins TRBV11-1 to TRBJ2-1; D is perhaps TRBD1 (5 bases). The CDR3 has 13 residues. V lost 5 bases to trimming and J lost 9 bases, with 14 bases between them. The germline gives CDR1 SGHAT, CDR2 FQDESV (reference sequence). Here the CDR3 reads CASSHSRVGEQFF. DNA of the CDR3: TGTGCCAGCAGCCATAGCAGGGTAGGTGAGCAGTTCTTC.

This clonotype was observed a handful of times. The gene calls are TRBV6-2 or TRBV6-3 and TRBJ2-7; D call uncertain. Looked up from germline, CDR1 is MNHEY and CDR2 is SVGEGT. Trimming shortened V by 1 base and J by 2 bases, and 6 bases separated the two germline ends. There are 13 residues in the CDR3. The CDR3 reads CASSYWATYEQYF. DNA for the CDR3: TGTGCCAGCAGTTACTGGGCGACCTACGAGCAGTACTTC.

V and J are TRBV28 and TRBJ1-1; no reliable D call. Germline CDR1 MDHEN, CDR2 SYDVKM. Trimming shortened V by 7 bases and J by 3 bases, and 6 bases separated the two germline ends. This CDR3 is built from 11 residues. CDR3 coding DNA: TGTGCCAGCACCGACTACACTGAAGCTTTCTTT. Protein: CASTDYTEAFF.

The chain links TRBV5-1 to TRBJ2-5; D is ambiguous. The V end was cut by 6 bases, the J end by 5 bases, with 8 bases between. The CDR3 consists of 11 residues. Germline CDR1 SGHRS, CDR2 YFSETQ. CDR3 nucleotides: TGCGCCAGCACTCTCCAGGAGACCCAGTACTTC. Translation: CASTLQETQYF.

This clonotype was observed once. CDR3 in amino acids: CAIWDSPNYGYTF. For the CDR3, the DNA is TGTGCCATCTGGGACAGTCCCAACTATGGCTACACCTTC. The rearrangement links TRBV10-3 to TRBJ1-2, with 7 bases aligning to TRBD1. This CDR3 spans 13 amino acids. Germline CDR1 ENHRY, CDR2 SYGVKD. After removal of 8 bases from V and 2 bases from J, the junction contained 5 bases not matched to a gene.

There are a few counts of this clonotype. The rearrangement joins TRBV6-2 or TRBV6-3 to TRBJ2-5; 7 bases agree with TRBD1. The CDR3 extends over 17 amino acids. V lost 7 bases, J lost 3 bases, and 17 bases stayed unmatched. Germline V gene lookup returns CDR1 MNHEY and CDR2 SVGEGT. The CDR3 spells CASIPSIDRVGEETQYF. DNA for the CDR3: TGTGCCAGCATCCCCTCCATCGACAGGGTAGGCGAAGAGACCCAGTACTTC.

Worth noting for this clonotype: A much larger clone is a single base away; this may be a read error. J is TRBJ2-5 and V is TRBV25-1, with D perhaps matching TRBD1 or TRBD2 (6 bases each). The V gene lost 3 bases and the J gene lost 8 bases, with 16 bases spanning the gap. Germline V gene sequence: CDR1 MGHDK, CDR2 SYGVNS. This CDR3 contains 14 residues. The DNA of the CDR3 is TGTGCCAGCAGTGAGTACGAGGAGGGGGATACCCAGTACTTC. It codes for CASSEYEEGDTQYF. Complete variable domain (other parts from reference TRBV25-1 and TRBJ2-5): EADIYQTPRYLVIGTGKKITLECSQTMGHDKMYWYQQDPGMELHLIHYSYGVNSTEKGDLSSESTVSRIRTEHFPLTLESARPSHTSQYLCASSEYEEGDTQYFGPGTRLLVL.

This clonotype was counted between two and nine times. Written as DNA, the CDR3 is TGTGCCAGCAGCTTATTCACCGTAGACCACAATGAGCAGTTCTTC. Amino acids: CASSLFTVDHNEQFF. The chain joins TRBV13 to TRBJ2-1, with D unresolved. V was pared by 2 bases and J by 5 bases, with 13 bases between. This CDR3 is built from 15 residues. CDR1 is PRHDT and CDR2 is FYEKMQ in the germline V gene (reference sequence).

The gene calls are TRBV11-2 and TRBJ2-1; TRBD2 matches 10 bases. The germline V gene has CDR1 SGHAT and CDR2 FQNNGV. Trimming removed 4 bases from V and 7 bases from J; junction bases left unmatched: 16. This CDR3 is 18 amino acids long. CDR3 sequence: CASSSNLYGTSVRNEQFF. The CDR3 nucleotides are TGTGCCAGCAGCTCAAACCTCTACGGGACTAGCGTCCGGAATGAGCAGTTCTTC.

This chain joins TRBV5-1 and TRBJ1-5; D remains ambiguous. CDR1 is SGHRS, CDR2 YFSETQ, per germline. V shed 0 bases and J shed 4 bases, with 11 bases lying between them. The CDR3 extends over 15 amino acids. In nucleotides, the CDR3 is TGCGCCAGCAGCTTGGGCGGGGAAGGGAATCAGCCCCAGCATTTT. It encodes CASSLGGEGNQPQHF. The variable domain in full, with the rest retrieved from reference TRBV5-1 and TRBJ1-5, is KAGVTQTPRYLIKTRGQQVTLSCSPISGHRSVSWYQQTPGQGLQFLFEYFSETQRNKGNFPGRFSGRQFSNSRSEMNVSTLELGDSALYLCASSLGGEGNQPQHFGDGTRLSIL.

This clonotype was found a few times. The V gene is TRBV20-1, the J gene TRBJ2-3; TRBD2 aligns across 8 bases. Germline CDR1 and CDR2: DFQATT and SNEGSKA (reference sequence). Losses at the gene ends were 3 bases for V and 2 bases for J; bases not matched to a gene: 10. The CDR3 sequence is 16 residues long. DNA for the CDR3: TGCAGTGCTAGCACCTGGACTAGCAGCTTCACAGATACGCAGTATTTT. Residues: CSASTWTSSFTDTQYF.

This clonotype was seen a few times. The rearrangement uses TRBV7-9 and TRBJ1-1; D gene ambiguous. CDR3 length equals 11 residues. Germline CDR1 reads SEHNR; CDR2 reads FQNEAQ (reference sequence). V was trimmed by 2 bases and J by 4 bases, leaving 2 bases between them. The CDR3 nucleotides are TGTGCCAGCAGCTTATCCACTGAAGCTTTCTTT. It translates to CASSLSTEAFF. Full variable domain (rest looked up from reference TRBV7-9 and TRBJ1-1): DTGVSQNPRHKITKRGQNVTFRCDPISEHNRLYWYRQTLGQGPEFLTYFQNEAQLEKSRLLSDRFSAERPKGSFSTLEIQRTEQGDSAMYLCASSLSTEAFFGQGTRLTVV.

In this sample, this clonotype turned up many times. This rearrangement joins TRBV12-3 or TRBV12-4 to TRBJ2-5; D is tentatively TRBD1 or TRBD2 (6 bases each). The CDR3 spans 16 residues. The V gene lost 7 bases and the J gene lost 2 bases, with 20 bases spanning the gap. The CDR3, as DNA: TGTGCCAGCACCATAGGGGGGATGGGAAGACAAGAGACCCAGTACTTC. Its translation is CASTIGGMGRQETQYF.

The rearrangement links TRBV21-1 to TRBJ1-1. TRBV21-1 is a recognized pseudogene. The CDR3 covers 14 residues. The CDR3 DNA reads TGTGCCAGCAGCAGCCCACAGGGCCCCACTGAAGCTTTCTTT. It translates to CASSSPQGPTEAFF.

Only a few counts were recorded for this clonotype. The rearrangement uses TRBV5-1 and TRBJ2-5; possibly TRBD2 for D (5 bases). The V end was cut by 4 bases, the J end by 2 bases, with 15 bases between. From germline, CDR1 is SGHRS and CDR2 YFSETQ. The CDR3 covers 15 residues. The CDR3 DNA is TGCGCCAGCAGCGGACTTGACCCGATTCAAGAGACCCAGTACTTC. It encodes CASSGLDPIQETQYF.

The CDR3, as DNA: TGTGCCAGCAGTTTGGTGTCAGCCTCTGGGGCCAACGTCCTGACTTTC. Protein sequence: CASSLVSASGANVLTF. The chain couples TRBV28 to TRBJ2-6; D call uncertain. Germline loops: CDR1 MDHEN, CDR2 SYDVKM. Between the trimmed V and J ends, which lost 3 bases and 0 bases, there was a span of 9 bases. The CDR3 contains 16 residues.